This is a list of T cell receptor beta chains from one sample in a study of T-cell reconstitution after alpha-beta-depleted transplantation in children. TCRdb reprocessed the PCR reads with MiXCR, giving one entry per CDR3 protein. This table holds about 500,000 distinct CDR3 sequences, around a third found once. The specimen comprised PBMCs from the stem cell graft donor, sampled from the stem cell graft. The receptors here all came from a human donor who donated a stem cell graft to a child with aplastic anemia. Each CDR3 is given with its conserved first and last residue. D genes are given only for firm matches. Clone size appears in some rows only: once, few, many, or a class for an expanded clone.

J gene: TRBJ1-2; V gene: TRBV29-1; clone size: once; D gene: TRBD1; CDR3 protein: CSVEFWTGGYTF; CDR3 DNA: TGCAGCGTTGAATTTTGGACAGGCGGCTACACCTTC
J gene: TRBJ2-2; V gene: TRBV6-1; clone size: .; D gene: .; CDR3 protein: CASTDEGGDTGELFF; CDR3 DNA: TGTGCCAGCACCGACGAGGGGGGCGACACCGGGGAGCTGTTTTTT
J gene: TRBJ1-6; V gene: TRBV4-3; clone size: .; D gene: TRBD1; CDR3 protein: CASSQVSGVTGPNSPLHF; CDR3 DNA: TGCGCCAGCAGCCAAGTTTCCGGAGTGACAGGGCCGAATTCACCCCTCCACTTT
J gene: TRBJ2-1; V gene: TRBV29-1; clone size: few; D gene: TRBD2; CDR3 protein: CSARLAASYNEQFF; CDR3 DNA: TGCAGCGCTCGACTAGCGGCCTCCTACAATGAGCAGTTCTTC
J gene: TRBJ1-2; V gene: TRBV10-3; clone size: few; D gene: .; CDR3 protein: CAIKGMRDYGYTF; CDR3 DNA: TGTGCCATCAAGGGGATGCGGGACTATGGCTACACCTTC
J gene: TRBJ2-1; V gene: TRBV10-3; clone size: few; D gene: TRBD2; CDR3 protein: CAISTAGGPSDEQFF; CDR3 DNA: TGTGCCATCTCGACAGCGGGAGGGCCGAGCGATGAGCAGTTCTTC
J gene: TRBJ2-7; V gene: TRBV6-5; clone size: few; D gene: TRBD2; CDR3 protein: CASSYSPSGITYEQYF; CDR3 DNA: TGTGCCAGCAGTTACTCGCCTAGCGGAATTACCTACGAGCAGTACTTC
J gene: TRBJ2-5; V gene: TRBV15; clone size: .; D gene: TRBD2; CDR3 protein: CATSRAGVAGQETQYF; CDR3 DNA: TGTGCCACCAGCAGAGCCGGGGTAGCGGGACAAGAGACCCAGTACTTC
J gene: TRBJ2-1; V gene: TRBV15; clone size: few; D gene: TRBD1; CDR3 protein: CATSGQTGKGFNEQFF; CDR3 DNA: TGTGCCACCAGCGGTCAGACAGGGAAGGGATTCAATGAGCAGTTCTTC
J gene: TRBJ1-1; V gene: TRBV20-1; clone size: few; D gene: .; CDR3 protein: CSAYRVGNTEAFF; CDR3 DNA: TGCAGTGCTTACAGGGTAGGGAACACTGAAGCTTTCTTT
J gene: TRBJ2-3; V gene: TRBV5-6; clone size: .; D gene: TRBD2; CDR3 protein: CASSRRTSGRAGDTQYF; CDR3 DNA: TGTGCCAGCAGCCGCAGGACTAGCGGGAGGGCAGGGGATACGCAGTATTTT
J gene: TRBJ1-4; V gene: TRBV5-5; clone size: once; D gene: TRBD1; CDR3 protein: CASSLDRGPEKLFF; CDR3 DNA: TGTGCCAGCAGCTTGGACAGGGGGCCTGAAAAACTGTTTTTT
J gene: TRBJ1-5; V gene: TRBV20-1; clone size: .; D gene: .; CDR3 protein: CSARDPSNQPQHF; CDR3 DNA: TGCAGTGCTAGAGATCCTAGCAATCAGCCCCAGCATTTT
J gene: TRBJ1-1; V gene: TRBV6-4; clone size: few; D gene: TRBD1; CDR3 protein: CASRLDRAPGNTEAFF; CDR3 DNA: TGTGCCAGCAGACTAGACAGGGCCCCTGGGAACACTGAAGCTTTCTTT